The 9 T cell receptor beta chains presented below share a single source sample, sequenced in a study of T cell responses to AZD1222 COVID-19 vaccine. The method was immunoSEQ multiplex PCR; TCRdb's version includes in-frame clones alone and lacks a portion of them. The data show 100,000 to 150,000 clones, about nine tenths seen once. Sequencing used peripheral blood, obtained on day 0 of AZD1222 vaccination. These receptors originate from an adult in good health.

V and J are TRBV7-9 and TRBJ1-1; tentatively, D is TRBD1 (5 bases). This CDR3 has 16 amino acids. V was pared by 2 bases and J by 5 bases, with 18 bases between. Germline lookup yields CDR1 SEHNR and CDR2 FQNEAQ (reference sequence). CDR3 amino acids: CASSLSRAISDTEAFF. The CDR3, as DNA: TGTGCCAGCAGCTTATCCAGGGCAATATCGGATACTGAAGCTTTCTTT.

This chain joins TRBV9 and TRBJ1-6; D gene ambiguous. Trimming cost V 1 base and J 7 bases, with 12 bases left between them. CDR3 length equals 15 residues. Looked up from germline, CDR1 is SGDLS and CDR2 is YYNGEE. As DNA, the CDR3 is TGTGCCAGCAGCGTAACCGGACGAGTAAATTCACCCCTCCACTTT. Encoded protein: CASSVTGRVNSPLHF.

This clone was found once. CDR3 DNA: TGTGCCAGCAGCAAAGGGGCCCTCCGGCGCGAAAAACTGTTTTTT. Its translation is CASSKGALRREKLFF. V usage is TRBV21-1 and J usage is TRBJ1-4; the listed D gene, TRBD1, was not tested against the DNA. TRBV21-1 is designated a pseudogene. This CDR3 has 15 amino acids.

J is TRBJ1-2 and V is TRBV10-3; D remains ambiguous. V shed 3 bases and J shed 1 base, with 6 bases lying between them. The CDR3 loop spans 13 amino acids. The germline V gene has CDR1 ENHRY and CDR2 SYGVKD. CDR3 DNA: TGTGCCATCAGTGAATCGTATAACTATGGCTACACCTTC. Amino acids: CAISESYNYGYTF.

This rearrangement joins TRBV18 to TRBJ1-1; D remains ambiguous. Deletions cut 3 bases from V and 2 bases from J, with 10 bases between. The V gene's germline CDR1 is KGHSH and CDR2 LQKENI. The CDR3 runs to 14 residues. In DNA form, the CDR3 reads TGTGCCAGCTCACCGGTCACGTTAAACACTGAAGCTTTCTTT. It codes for CASSPVTLNTEAFF.

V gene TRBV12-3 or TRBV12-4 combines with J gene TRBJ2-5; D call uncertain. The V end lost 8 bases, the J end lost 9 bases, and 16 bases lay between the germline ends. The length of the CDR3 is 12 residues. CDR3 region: CASVAGSEAQYF. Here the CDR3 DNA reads TGTGCCAGCGTGGCAGGTAGTGAGGCCCAGTACTTC.

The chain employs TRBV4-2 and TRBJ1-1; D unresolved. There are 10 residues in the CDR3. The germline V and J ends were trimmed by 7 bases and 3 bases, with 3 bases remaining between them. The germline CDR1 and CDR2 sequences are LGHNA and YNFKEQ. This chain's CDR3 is CASKDTEAFF. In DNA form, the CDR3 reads TGTGCCAGCAAGGACACTGAAGCTTTCTTT.

This CDR3 reads CAIRDRDSPLHF. The CDR3 bases are TGTGCCATCAGGGACAGAGATTCACCCCTCCACTTT. The rearrangement uses TRBV10-3 and TRBJ1-6; D might be TRBD1 (6 bases). This CDR3 contains 12 residues. The germline CDR1 and CDR2 sequences are ENHRY and SYGVKD. V gave up 6 bases and J gave up 8 bases, with 8 bases separating them.

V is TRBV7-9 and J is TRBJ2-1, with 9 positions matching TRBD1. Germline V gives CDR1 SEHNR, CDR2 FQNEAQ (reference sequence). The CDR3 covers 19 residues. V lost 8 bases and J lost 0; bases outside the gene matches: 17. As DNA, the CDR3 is TGTGCCAGCGTAACTTTACAGGGGGCGAGTACTAGCTCCTACAATGAGCAGTTCTTC. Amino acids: CASVTLQGASTSSYNEQFF.